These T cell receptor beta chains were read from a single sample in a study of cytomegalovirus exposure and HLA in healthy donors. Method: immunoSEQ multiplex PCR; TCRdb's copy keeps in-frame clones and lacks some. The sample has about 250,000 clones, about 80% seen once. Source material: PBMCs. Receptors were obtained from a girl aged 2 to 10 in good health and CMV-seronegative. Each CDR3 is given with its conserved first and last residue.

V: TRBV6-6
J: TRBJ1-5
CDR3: CASSQDRVYQPQHF

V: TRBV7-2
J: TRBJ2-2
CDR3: CASSLASYTGELFF

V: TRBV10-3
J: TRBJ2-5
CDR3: CAISERTGIAREETQYF

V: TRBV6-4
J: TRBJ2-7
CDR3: CASSPTSGSYEQYF

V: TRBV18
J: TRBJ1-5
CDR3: CASSPTGYGPVGQPQHF

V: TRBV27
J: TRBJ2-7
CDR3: CASSLIGVGGGYEQYF

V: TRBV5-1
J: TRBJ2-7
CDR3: CASRLASSSYEQYF

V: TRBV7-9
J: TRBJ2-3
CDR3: CASSFSGGGTDTQYF

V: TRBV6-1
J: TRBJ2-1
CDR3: CASSLAGGYEQFF

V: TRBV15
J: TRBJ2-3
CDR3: CATRLAGVSTDTQYF

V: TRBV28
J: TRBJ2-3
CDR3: CASSLTGSTDTQYF

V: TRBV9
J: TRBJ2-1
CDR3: CASSVDTSGSSYNEQFF

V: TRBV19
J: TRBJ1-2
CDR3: CASSARTGGYGYTF

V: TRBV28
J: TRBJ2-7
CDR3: CASSSIDPGLAGEQYF

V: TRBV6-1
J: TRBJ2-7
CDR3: CASKWAGMSYEQYF

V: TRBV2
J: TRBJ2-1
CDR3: CASSKAASGRVEWQFF

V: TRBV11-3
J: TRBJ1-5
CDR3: CASSSDRGTLQPQHF

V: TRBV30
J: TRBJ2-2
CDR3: CASGDWNGELFF

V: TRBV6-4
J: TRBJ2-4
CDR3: CASTRDRGRLLAKNIQYF

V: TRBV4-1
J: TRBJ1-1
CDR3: CASSRSGTGMNTEAFF

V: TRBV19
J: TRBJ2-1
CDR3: CASSIAPASGKGWYNEQFF

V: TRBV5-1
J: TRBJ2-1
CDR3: CASSLEAGVNEQFF

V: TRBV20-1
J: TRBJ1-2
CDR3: CSARTGNGYTF

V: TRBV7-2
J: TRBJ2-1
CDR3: CASTPSRLRTSRWNEQFF

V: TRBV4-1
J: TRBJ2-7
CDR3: CASSQNRDRDYEQYF

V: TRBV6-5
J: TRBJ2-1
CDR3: CASGGRGGHEQFF